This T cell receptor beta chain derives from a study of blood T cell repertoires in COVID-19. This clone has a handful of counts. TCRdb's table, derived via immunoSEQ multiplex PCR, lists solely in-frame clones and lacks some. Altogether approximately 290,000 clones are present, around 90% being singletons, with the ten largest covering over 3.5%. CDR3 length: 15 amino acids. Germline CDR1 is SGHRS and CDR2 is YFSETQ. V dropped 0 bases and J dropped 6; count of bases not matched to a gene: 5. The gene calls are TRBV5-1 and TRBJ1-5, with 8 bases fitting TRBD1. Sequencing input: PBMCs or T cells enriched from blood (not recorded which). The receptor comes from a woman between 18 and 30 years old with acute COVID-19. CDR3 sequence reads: CASSLVGDRSQPQHF. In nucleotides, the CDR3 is TGCGCCAGCAGCTTGGTCGGGGACAGGTCTCAGCCCCAGCATTTT.